The TCR beta chain under discussion was sequenced for a study of radiotherapy plus CTLA-4 blockade in lung cancer. About the research overall: Among all patients, 18% showed objective responses, while approximately 30% had disease control. Study-wide findings and caveats: Among blood TCR repertoires after radiotherapy plus ipilimumab, tumor-derived clones expanded. The authors reported that early blood T cell clone dynamics, with interferon-beta, best predicted response.

Remarks on this clone: The target antigen is unknown.

People whose metastatic non-small-cell lung cancer was chemo-refractory got focal radiation along with CTLA-4 blockade by ipilimumab. V was pared by 1 base and J by 1 base, with 4 bases between. Per germline, CDR1 SGHAT and CDR2 FQNNGV. This CDR3 has 13 amino acids. Only in-frame clones appear in the TCRdb table, and some are missing; sequencing was by immunoSEQ multiplex PCR. The table records about 26,000 clones, approximately 77% of them present only once. The clonotype originates from a human donor with non-small cell lung cancer that progressed on radiotherapy plus ipilimumab. The specimen comprised peripheral blood, sampled from a patient treated with radiotherapy plus ipilimumab. The rearrangement joins TRBV11-2 to TRBJ1-1; D is unclear. For the CDR3, the DNA is TGTGCCAGCAGCTTAGGGCCGAACACTGAAGCTTTCTTT. This gives the protein CASSLGPNTEAFF.